This T cell receptor (beta chain) stems from a study of blood T cell repertoires in COVID-19. At the level of the study: The origin of the acute and convalescent COVID-19 samples was the United States, Italy and Spain.

Original methodology: Cell counts per sample came from amplifying reference gene primers. Assay used: immunoSEQ multiplex PCR; TCRdb lists only in-frame clones, some missing. The V and J calls and clone size were taken over from that table, and D and trimming were inferred from the DNA. Of roughly 80,000 clones in the sample, approximately 79% were seen once. Looked up from germline, CDR1 is SGHRS and CDR2 is YFSETQ. The CDR3 is 15 residues long. The V gene end was trimmed by 3 bases and the J gene end by 0 bases; junction bases not matched to a gene: 4. The TCR sequence derives from a man between 65 and 85 years old with active or convalescent COVID-19. Sequencing was carried out using peripheral blood. The V call is TRBV5-1, the J call TRBJ2-5; TRBD1 agrees at 8 bases. The CDR3 sequence: CASSSTGENQETQYF. The CDR3 coding sequence is TGCGCCAGCAGCTCGACAGGGGAGAACCAAGAGACCCAGTACTTC.